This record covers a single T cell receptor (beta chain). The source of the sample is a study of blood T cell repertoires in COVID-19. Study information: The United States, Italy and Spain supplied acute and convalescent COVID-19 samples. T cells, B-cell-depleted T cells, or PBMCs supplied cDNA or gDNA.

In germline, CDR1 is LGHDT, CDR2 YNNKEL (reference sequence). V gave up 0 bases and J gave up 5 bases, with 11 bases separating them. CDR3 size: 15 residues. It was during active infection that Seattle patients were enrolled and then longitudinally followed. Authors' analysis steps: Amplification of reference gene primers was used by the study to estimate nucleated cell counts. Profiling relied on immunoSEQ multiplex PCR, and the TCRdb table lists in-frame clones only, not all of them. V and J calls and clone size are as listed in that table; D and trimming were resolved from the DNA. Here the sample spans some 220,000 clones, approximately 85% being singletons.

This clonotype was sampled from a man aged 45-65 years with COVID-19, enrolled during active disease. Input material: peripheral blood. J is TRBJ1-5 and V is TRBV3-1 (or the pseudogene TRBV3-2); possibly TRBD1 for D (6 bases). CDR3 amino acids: CASSQDLGGDQPQHF. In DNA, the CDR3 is TGTGCCAGCAGCCAAGATTTAGGGGGGGATCAGCCCCAGCATTTT.